These 4 T cell receptor beta chains were all obtained from the same sample, sequenced in a study of blood T cell repertoires in COVID-19. Libraries were prepared by immunoSEQ multiplex PCR; TCRdb keeps only in-frame clonotypes and omits some of them. This table has 310,000 or so clones, approximately 88% appearing once. Sample: peripheral blood. The source of these receptors is a woman aged 50 to 60 with active or convalescent COVID-19.

The chain joins TRBV29-1 to TRBJ1-1; D remains unclear. V dropped 8 bases and J dropped 1 base, with 8 bases sitting between them. The CDR3 spans 11 residues. Germline V gives CDR1 SQVTM, CDR2 ANQGSEA. As DNA, the CDR3 is TGCAGCTCGAGAGGGAACACTGAAGCTTTCTTT. Its translation: CSSRGNTEAFF.

J is TRBJ2-7 and V is TRBV5-1, with 7 bases matching TRBD1. CDR1 and CDR2 from the germline V gene are SGHRS and YFSETQ. Losses at the gene ends were 3 bases for V and 0 bases for J; bases not matched to a gene: 3. The CDR3 has 14 amino acids. The CDR3 DNA reads TGCGCCAGCAGCTACCGGGACAGCTCCTACGAGCAGTACTTC. Translated: CASSYRDSSYEQYF.

The rearrangement links TRBV5-1 to TRBJ2-6, with D possibly TRBD1 on 6 matching bases. Germline-derived CDR1 and CDR2 are SGHRS and YFSETQ. V lost 4 bases, J lost 0 bases, and 17 bases lay in between. This CDR3 contains 18 residues. As DNA, the CDR3 is TGCGCCAGCAGCGCGAAACAGGGCGCTAGCTCTGGGGCCAACGTCCTGACTTTC. Translation: CASSAKQGASSGANVLTF.

This clone has a single count. Additional DNA sequences in this sample encode the identical CDR3. Here the CDR3 reads CASSSGQGNTGELFF. For the CDR3, the DNA is TGCGCCAGCAGCTCCGGACAGGGGAACACCGGGGAGCTGTTTTTT. This chain joins TRBV5-1 and TRBJ2-2; 8 bases are a match to TRBD1. Germline CDR1 is SGHRS and CDR2 is YFSETQ. The CDR3 has 15 amino acids. V was pared by 3 bases and J by 1 base, with 2 bases of the junction left unmatched.